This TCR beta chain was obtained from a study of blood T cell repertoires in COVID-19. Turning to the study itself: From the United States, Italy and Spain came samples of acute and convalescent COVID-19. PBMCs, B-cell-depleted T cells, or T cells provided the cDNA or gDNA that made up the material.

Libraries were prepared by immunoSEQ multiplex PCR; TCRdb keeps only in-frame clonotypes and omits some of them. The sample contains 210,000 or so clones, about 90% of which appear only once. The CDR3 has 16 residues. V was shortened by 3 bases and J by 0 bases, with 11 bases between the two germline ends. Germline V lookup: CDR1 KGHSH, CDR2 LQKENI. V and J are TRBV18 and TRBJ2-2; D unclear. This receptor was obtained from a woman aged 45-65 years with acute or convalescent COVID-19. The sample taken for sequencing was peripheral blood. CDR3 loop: CASSPKAQSNTGELFF. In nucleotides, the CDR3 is TGTGCCAGCTCACCCAAAGCACAGTCGAACACCGGGGAGCTGTTTTTT.